What follows are 2 T cell receptor beta chains derived from one specimen sequenced in a study of T cells after yellow fever vaccination. One entry per CDR3 protein, called by TCRdb with MiXCR from the 5' RACE reads. The sample has approximately 160,000 distinct CDR3 sequences; approximately 6.2% are singletons. Sequencing used CD4+ T cells sorted from PBMCs, obtained on the day of the first yellow fever vaccination. Receptor source: a man aged 18 to 29 who received the YFV17D yellow fever vaccine.

In its sample, this clonotype was seen a few times. This chain links TRBV7-2 with TRBJ1-2, with D possibly being TRBD1 (5 bases). V was cut by 6 bases and J by 5 bases, with 22 bases left in between. The CDR3 contains 16 residues. Germline lookup yields CDR1 SGHTA and CDR2 FQGNSA. The CDR3 loop reads CASRETVIKGKYGYTF. In DNA form, the CDR3 reads TGTGCCAGCAGGGAGACAGTGATTAAGGGGAAGTATGGCTACACCTTC. The variable domain in full, with the rest retrieved from reference TRBV7-2 and TRBJ1-2, is GAGVSQSPSNKVTEKGKDVELRCDPISGHTALYWYRQSLGQGLEFLIYFQGNSAPDKSGLPSDRFSAERTGGSVSTLTIQRTQQEDSAVYLCASRETVIKGKYGYTFGSGTRLTVV.

The table lists this clonotype with many counts. V usage is TRBV3-1 and J usage is TRBJ2-7; TRBD2 agrees at 11 bases. V shed 5 bases, J shed 3 bases, and the junction held 6 bases outside the gene matches. This CDR3 comprises 15 residues. Per germline, CDR1 LGHDT and CDR2 YNNKEL (reference sequence). The CDR3 reads CASSAGTSGFYEQYV. The CDR3, as DNA: TGTGCCAGCAGCGCCGGGACTAGCGGCTTCTACGAGCAGTACGTC.